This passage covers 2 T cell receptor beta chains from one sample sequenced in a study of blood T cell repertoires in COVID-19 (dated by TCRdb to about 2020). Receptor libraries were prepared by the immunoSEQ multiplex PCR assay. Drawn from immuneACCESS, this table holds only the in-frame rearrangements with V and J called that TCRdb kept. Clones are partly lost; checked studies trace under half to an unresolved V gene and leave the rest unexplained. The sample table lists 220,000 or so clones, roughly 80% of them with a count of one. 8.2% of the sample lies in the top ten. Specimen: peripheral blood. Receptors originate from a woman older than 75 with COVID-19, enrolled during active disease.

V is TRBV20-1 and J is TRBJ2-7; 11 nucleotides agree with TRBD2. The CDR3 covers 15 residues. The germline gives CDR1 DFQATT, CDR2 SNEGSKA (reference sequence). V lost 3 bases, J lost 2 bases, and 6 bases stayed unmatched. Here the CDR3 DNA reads TGCAGTGCTAGTAGGCTAGCGGGGGGAACCTACGAGCAGTACTTC. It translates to CSASRLAGGTYEQYF.

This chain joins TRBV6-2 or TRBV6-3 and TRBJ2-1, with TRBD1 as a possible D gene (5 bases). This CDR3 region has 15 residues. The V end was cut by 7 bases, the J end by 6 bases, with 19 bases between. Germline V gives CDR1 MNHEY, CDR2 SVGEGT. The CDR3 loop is CASTPLRTSLNEQFF. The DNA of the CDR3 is TGTGCCAGCACCCCTTTGAGGACATCCCTCAATGAGCAGTTCTTC.